Listed below are T cell receptor beta chains from one sample, sequenced in a study of blood T cell repertoires in COVID-19. Profiling relied on immunoSEQ multiplex PCR, and the TCRdb table lists in-frame clones only, not all of them. The sample lists about 240,000 clones, roughly four fifths occurring once. The source material was peripheral blood. These TCRs come from a woman aged 70-85 years with acute or convalescent COVID-19. CDR3s include the opening cysteine and the closing phenylalanine or tryptophan. A D gene is named only where the DNA matches it firmly.

j_gene: TRBJ1-4
d_gene: .
v_gene: TRBV4-3
CDR3aa: CASSQGGIEKLFF
CDR3nt: TGCGCCAGCAGCCAAGGCGGGATTGAAAAACTGTTTTTT

j_gene: TRBJ2-1
d_gene: .
v_gene: TRBV7-8
CDR3aa: CASSLVGSRGYRANEQFF
CDR3nt: TGTGCCAGCAGCTTAGTAGGGTCCAGGGGCTATCGTGCCAATGAGCAGTTCTTC

j_gene: TRBJ2-7
d_gene: TRBD1
v_gene: TRBV28
CDR3aa: CASSFLTGSSYEQYF
CDR3nt: TGTGCCAGCAGTTTTCTGACAGGGAGCTCCTACGAGCAGTACTTC

j_gene: TRBJ1-1
d_gene: .
v_gene: TRBV25-1
CDR3aa: CASSESRGGQTEAFF
CDR3nt: TGTGCCAGCAGTGAATCTCGTGGGGGCCAAACTGAAGCTTTCTTT

j_gene: TRBJ1-1
d_gene: TRBD1
v_gene: TRBV7-9
CDR3aa: CASSPGTAGTEAFF
CDR3nt: TGTGCCAGCAGCCCCGGGACAGCCGGGACTGAAGCTTTCTTT

j_gene: TRBJ2-5
d_gene: .
v_gene: TRBV6-1
CDR3aa: CASSETTPQETQYF
CDR3nt: TGTGCCAGCAGTGAAACGACTCCGCAAGAGACCCAGTACTTC

j_gene: TRBJ1-3
d_gene: .
v_gene: TRBV7-2
CDR3aa: CASSSTGLLDTIYF
CDR3nt: TGTGCCAGCAGCTCTACCGGACTTCTAGACACCATATATTTT

j_gene: TRBJ1-3
d_gene: .
v_gene: TRBV11-2
CDR3aa: CASSTPKGGHRGNTIYF
CDR3nt: TGTGCCAGCAGCACCCCTAAGGGGGGGCATCGAGGAAACACCATATATTTT

j_gene: TRBJ1-4
d_gene: .
v_gene: TRBV11-2
CDR3aa: CASSLVAGATNEKLFF
CDR3nt: TGTGCCAGCAGCTTAGTCGCGGGGGCAACTAATGAAAAACTGTTTTTT

j_gene: TRBJ1-5
d_gene: .
v_gene: TRBV9
CDR3aa: CASSQGIGSNQPQHF
CDR3nt: TGTGCCAGCAGCCAGGGTATTGGGAGCAATCAGCCCCAGCATTTT

j_gene: TRBJ1-2
d_gene: TRBD1
v_gene: TRBV4-1
CDR3aa: CASSQGQGAIMGYTF
CDR3nt: TGCGCCAGCAGCCAAGGACAGGGGGCGATTATGGGCTACACCTTC

j_gene: TRBJ2-3
d_gene: TRBD1
v_gene: TRBV18
CDR3aa: CASSRTGATDTQYF
CDR3nt: TGTGCCAGCTCACGGACAGGGGCCACAGATACGCAGTATTTT

j_gene: TRBJ1-5
d_gene: .
v_gene: TRBV20-1
CDR3aa: CSASRGVNQPQHF
CDR3nt: TGCAGTGCTAGTCGGGGGGTTAACCAGCCCCAGCATTTT

j_gene: TRBJ2-2
d_gene: .
v_gene: TRBV5-6
CDR3aa: CASNGQTVGELFF
CDR3nt: TGTGCCAGCAATGGACAGACTGTCGGGGAGCTGTTTTTT

j_gene: TRBJ2-7
d_gene: TRBD1
v_gene: TRBV5-4
CDR3aa: CASSFPGQGAKYEQYF
CDR3nt: TGTGCCAGCAGCTTCCCGGGACAGGGGGCGAAATACGAGCAGTACTTC

j_gene: TRBJ1-2
d_gene: TRBD1
v_gene: TRBV20-1
CDR3aa: CSASPGQGPYGYTF
CDR3nt: TGCAGTGCTAGTCCAGGACAGGGGCCCTATGGCTACACCTTC

j_gene: TRBJ1-1
d_gene: TRBD1
v_gene: TRBV5-1
CDR3aa: CASSFSQGAPPEAFF
CDR3nt: TGCGCCAGCAGCTTCTCACAGGGGGCGCCCCCTGAAGCTTTCTTT

j_gene: TRBJ1-1
d_gene: .
v_gene: TRBV6-5
CDR3aa: CASSPRGGVATEAFF
CDR3nt: TGTGCCAGCAGTCCCCGAGGGGGGGTGGCCACTGAAGCTTTCTTT

j_gene: TRBJ1-2
d_gene: TRBD1
v_gene: TRBV15
CDR3aa: CATSRGQGASGYTF
CDR3nt: TGTGCCACCAGCAGGGGACAGGGGGCGAGTGGCTACACCTTC

j_gene: TRBJ1-1
d_gene: TRBD1
v_gene: TRBV28
CDR3aa: CASREGGLYTEAFF
CDR3nt: TGTGCCAGCAGGGAAGGGGGCCTGTACACTGAAGCTTTCTTT

j_gene: TRBJ1-6
d_gene: .
v_gene: TRBV6-5
CDR3aa: CASSRTDSPLHF
CDR3nt: TGTGCCAGCAGTCGAACGGATTCACCCCTCCACTTT

j_gene: TRBJ2-1
d_gene: TRBD2
v_gene: TRBV6-2/TRBV6-3
CDR3aa: CASSSGSGGAGNEQFF
CDR3nt: TGTGCCAGCAGTTCGGGCAGCGGGGGGGCCGGTAATGAGCAGTTCTTC